This T cell receptor (beta chain) was found in a study of technical replicates of blood from a few donors. Germline lookup yields CDR1 LNHNV and CDR2 YYDKDF (reference sequence). Trimming removed 6 bases from V and 3 bases from J, with 14 bases in between. The CDR3 contains 14 residues. The method was immunoSEQ multiplex PCR; TCRdb's version includes in-frame clones alone and lacks a portion of them. The sample has about 85,000 clones, around 94% seen once; the top ten hold 0.2% to 0.3%. Material: T cells isolated from PBMCs. The genes are TRBV15 and TRBJ1-1; D remains unclear. The TCR was taken from a human donor in good health. This chain's CDR3 is CATSPEAVDTEAFF. The DNA for the CDR3 is TGTGCCACCAGTCCCGAGGCGGTAGACACTGAAGCTTTCTTT.